Reported below is one T cell receptor beta chain. This entry is derived from a study of blood T cell repertoires in COVID-19. Study summary: COVID-19 samples from acute and convalescent phases originated in the United States, Italy and Spain. In each case, the material was cDNA or gDNA derived from T cells, B-cell-depleted T cells, or PBMCs.

Original methodology: How many nucleated cells were present was estimated from reference gene primer amplification. Profiling relied on immunoSEQ multiplex PCR, and the TCRdb table lists in-frame clones only, not all of them. V and J calls and clone size are given by that table; D and trimming were obtained from the DNA. The sample has about 190,000 clones, 82% seen once. The CDR3 is 13 residues long. Trimming left V 6 bases short and J 2 bases short, with 8 bases between. Germline values: CDR1 SNHLY, CDR2 FYNNEI. The sample was peripheral blood. The clonotype comes from a woman younger than 45 with acute or convalescent COVID-19. This chain links TRBV2 with TRBJ1-5, with D perhaps TRBD1 (5 bases). The CDR3 sequence: CASRDSGNQPQHF. The CDR3 region has the DNA TGTGCCAGCAGAGACAGTGGCAATCAGCCCCAGCATTTT.